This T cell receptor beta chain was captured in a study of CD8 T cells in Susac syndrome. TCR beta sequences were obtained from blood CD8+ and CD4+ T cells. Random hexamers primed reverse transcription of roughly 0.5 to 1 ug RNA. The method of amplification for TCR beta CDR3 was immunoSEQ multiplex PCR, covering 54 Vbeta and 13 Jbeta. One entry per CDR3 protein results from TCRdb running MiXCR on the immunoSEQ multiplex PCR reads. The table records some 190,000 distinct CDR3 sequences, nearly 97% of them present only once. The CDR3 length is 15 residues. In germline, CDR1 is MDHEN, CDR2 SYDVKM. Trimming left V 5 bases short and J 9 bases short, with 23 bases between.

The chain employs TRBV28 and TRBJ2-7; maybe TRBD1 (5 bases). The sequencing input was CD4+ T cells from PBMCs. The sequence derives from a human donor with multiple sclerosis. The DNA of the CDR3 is TGTGCCAGCAGTCCTACCGACAGTACTAACCATGGGCAGTACTTC. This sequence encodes CASSPTDSTNHGQYF.